The 25 T cell receptor beta chains listed next were all sequenced from one sample in a study of T cells in women clearing cervical HPV infection. Method: immunoSEQ multiplex PCR; TCRdb's copy keeps in-frame clones and lacks some. The record lists tens of thousands of clones, of which the ten most abundant hold 6.7%. The sequenced sample consisted of blood buffy coat. The receptors were gathered from a woman aged 18 to 75 with a cervical HPV16 infection that either progressed to CIN3+ or cleared (not recorded which).

Comment on this clone: The read halts 3 residues ahead of the CDR3 end, with the missing end drawn from the germline J gene. This sequence joins TRBV28 and TRBJ2-5, with 9 bases aligning to TRBD2. Germline loops: CDR1 MDHEN, CDR2 SYDVKM. V lost 6 bases to trimming and J lost 5 bases; unmatched junction nucleotides: 7. The CDR3 is 14 residues long. CDR3 bases read: TGTGCCAGCAGATTAGCGGGAGTAAGGGAGACC. Encoded protein: CASRLAGVRET. The whole CDR3 sequence reads CASRLAGVRETQYF.

About this clone itself: The read halts 3 residues ahead of the CDR3 end, with the missing end drawn from the germline J gene. The chain recombines TRBV7-2 with TRBJ2-3; 8 positions match TRBD2. Trimming took 11 bases from V and 3 from J; bases not matched to a gene: 13. Looked up from germline, CDR1 is SGHTA and CDR2 is FQGNSA. CDR3 length: 15 residues. The CDR3 sequence: CASTRQAGETDTQYF. CDR3 DNA, as far as it was read: TGTGCCTCAACTCGGCAAGCGGGAGAAACAGATACG. The full variable domain, rest sourced from reference TRBV7-2 and TRBJ2-3, is GAGVSQSPSNKVTEKGKDVELRCDPISGHTALYWYRQSLGQGLEFLIYFQGNSAPDKSGLPSDRFSAERTGGSVSTLTIQRTQQEDSAVYLCASTRQAGETDTQYFGPGTRLTVL.

Worth noting for this clone: The sequence runs out 3 residues before the end of the CDR3; the remainder is reconstructed from the germline J gene. V and J are TRBV30 and TRBJ2-2; 8 nucleotides agree with TRBD2. The CDR3 has 17 residues. V lost 5 bases, J lost 5 bases, and 16 bases stayed unmatched. Germline loops: CDR1 GTSNPN, CDR2 SVGIG (reference sequence). The CDR3 sequence: CAWGGLPGLVLTGELFF. Partial CDR3 DNA: TGTGCCTGGGGCGGTCTCCCGGGACTAGTGCTTACCGGGGAG. The full variable domain, its missing parts supplied by reference TRBV30 and TRBJ2-2, is SQTIHQWPATLVQPVGSPLSLECTVEGTSNPNLYWYRQAAGRGLQLLFYSVGIGQISSEVPQNLSASRPQDRQFILSSKKLLLSDSGFYLCAWGGLPGLVLTGELFFGEGSRLTVL.

CDR3 residues: CASSIGQGARTGELFF. The part of the CDR3 DNA that was read is TGTGCCAGTAGTATCGGACAGGGGGCTAGGACCGGGGAG. This chain joins TRBV19 and TRBJ2-2; 11 nucleotides align to TRBD1. The CDR3 goes on 3 residues after the read ends, and that part is filled in from the germline J gene. Germline trimming cut 3 bases from V and 5 bases from J; bases unmatched to any gene: 5. The CDR3 is made up of 16 amino acids. CDR1 is LNHDA, CDR2 SQIVND, per germline (reference sequence).

A note on this clone: The observed sequence ends 3 residues before the CDR3 terminus, with the missing tail filled in from the germline J gene. The genes are TRBV19 and TRBJ2-1, with 8 bases identical to TRBD1. The J segment lost 3 bases and the V segment lost 4 bases, leaving 8 bases of the junction unmatched. CDR3 length equals 16 residues. Germline values: CDR1 LNHDA, CDR2 SQIVND (reference sequence). The CDR3 DNA, read in part, is TGTGCCAGTAGTAATGCCCTCGGACAGGGCTACAATGAG. It is translated as CASSNALGQGYNE. The complete CDR3 sequence is CASSNALGQGYNEQFF.

Of note for this clone: The read ends 3 residues early relative to the CDR3; the germline J gene fills the gap. This chain links TRBV7-3 with TRBJ2-7; a weak D match, TRBD2 (5 bases). V lost 5 bases and J lost 1, with 12 bases in between. CDR3 length: 14 residues. Germline V gene sequence: CDR1 SGHTA, CDR2 FQGTGA. CDR3 in amino acids: CASSASGNSYEQYF. The part of the CDR3 DNA that was read is TGTGCCAGCAGCGCGAGCGGTAATTCCTACGAG.

Comments on this clone: The read ends 3 residues before the CDR3 terminus; that terminus is restored from the germline J gene. This rearrangement joins TRBV7-9 to TRBJ2-3; unclear D gene. CDR1 SEHNR and CDR2 FQNEAQ come from the germline V gene (reference sequence). Trimming pared 0 bases from V and 2 bases from J, leaving 6 bases between. The CDR3 sequence is 14 residues long. The CDR3 protein is CASSLAGSTDTQYF. Incomplete CDR3 DNA: TGTGCCAGCAGCTTAGCAGGGTCCACAGATACG.

A note on this clone: The read ends 3 residues shy of where the CDR3 ends; the end is completed using the germline J gene. The J gene is TRBJ1-5, the V gene TRBV7-9, with D unclear. Trimming removed 8 bases from V and 9 bases from J, with 14 bases in between. The CDR3 has 12 amino acids. Looked up from germline, CDR1 is SEHNR and CDR2 is FQNEAQ (reference sequence). The CDR3 loop is CASSGPEGPQHF. CDR3 DNA, as far as it was read: TGTGCCAGCTCCGGCCCTGAGGGGCCC.

A note on this clone: The read is 3 residues too short to cover the CDR3 end, so that end is filled in from the germline J gene. V gene TRBV7-9 combines with J gene TRBJ1-1; no reliable D call. CDR1 is SEHNR, CDR2 FQNEAQ, per germline (reference sequence). Trimming removed 5 bases at V and 4 bases at J, with 17 bases between. The CDR3 extends over 15 amino acids. The CDR3 bases that were read are TGTGCCAGCAGCGCCCCCAGCCCAGGCCCCACTGAA. Translated, it gives CASSAPSPGPTE. The entire CDR3 is CASSAPSPGPTEAFF.

Points on this clone: Sequencing ends 3 residues short of the CDR3 end; the germline J gene provides the rest. This chain joins TRBV29-1 and TRBJ2-7; D might be TRBD1 (6 bases). CDR1 is SQVTM, CDR2 ANQGSEA, per germline. The CDR3 is 13 residues long. V dropped 2 bases and J dropped 2 bases, with 10 bases sitting between them. CDR3 region: CSVERTAPYEQYF. The sequenced part of the CDR3 DNA is TGCAGCGTTGAACGGACAGCTCCCTACGAG.

Incomplete CDR3 DNA: TGCGCCAGCAGTGAGTCGGGGAGGTTTGCCGGAGGGGAGACG. Its translation: CASSESGRFAGGET. The CDR3, in full, reads CASSESGRFAGGETQYF. The gene calls are TRBV10-1 and TRBJ2-3, with TRBD2 as a possible D gene (6 bases). The CDR3 goes on 3 residues after the read ends, and that part is filled in from the germline J gene. Germline CDR1 reads WNHNN; CDR2 reads SYGVQD (reference sequence). The CDR3 is made up of 17 amino acids.

Remarks on this clone: The DNA ends 3 residues before the CDR3 does, and the rest of the CDR3 is filled in from the germline J gene. Other nucleotide sequences in the sample specify the same CDR3. This chain links TRBV7-2 with TRBJ1-3; D is unclear. The CDR3 spans 12 residues. V was clipped by 5 bases and J by 4 bases, with 6 bases between them. Germline V lookup: CDR1 SGHTA, CDR2 FQGNSA. The CDR3 spells CASSPTGNTIYF. The sequenced part of the CDR3 DNA is TGTGCCAGCAGCCCGACAGGAAACACC.

According to its frequency, this clone is medium-sized. The read is 3 residues too short to cover the CDR3 end, so that end is filled in from the germline J gene. The rearrangement joins TRBV18 to TRBJ2-5; no reliable D call. The CDR3 loop spans 13 amino acids. Germline V gene lookup returns CDR1 KGHSH and CDR2 LQKENI. The ends were cut back, 2 bases at V and 4 bases at J, with 8 bases in the middle. CDR3 DNA (partial): TGTGCCAGCTCACCAGGTTCGGGAGAGACC. The encoded protein is CASSPGSGET. The entire CDR3 reads CASSPGSGETQYF.

CDR3 loop: CASSSTSWDEQFF. Partial CDR3 DNA: TGTGCCAGCAGCTCCACTAGCTGGGATGAG. J is TRBJ2-1 and V is TRBV13; possible D gene TRBD2, 6 bases. The DNA ends 3 residues before the CDR3 does, and the rest of the CDR3 is filled in from the germline J gene. CDR3 length: 13 residues. V dropped 4 bases and J dropped 8 bases, with 12 bases sitting between them. Germline V gene data show CDR1 as PRHDT and CDR2 as FYEKMQ (reference sequence).

In regard to this clone: From the germline J gene comes the end of the CDR3, since the read stops 3 residues before it. V and J are TRBV6-2 or TRBV6-3 and TRBJ2-1; D remains ambiguous. V lost 8 bases and J lost 4, with 15 bases in between. In germline, CDR1 is MNHEY, CDR2 SVGEGT. CDR3 size: 14 residues. Incomplete CDR3 DNA: TGTGCCAGCCGGTTAGACACGATTTACAATGAG. Its protein product is CASRLDTIYNE. The whole CDR3 protein reads CASRLDTIYNEQFF.

Details on this clone: The CDR3 end is not reached by the read, which stops 3 residues before it; the germline J gene fills it in. This rearrangement joins TRBV7-9 to TRBJ1-2; no clear D gene. This CDR3 is built from 11 residues. Germline values: CDR1 SEHNR, CDR2 FQNEAQ (reference sequence). The CDR3: CALKRDRTYTF. The covered CDR3 bases are TGTGCCCTCAAACGAGATAGAACC.

Remarks on this clone: The read gets to within 3 residues of the CDR3 end, and the germline J gene fills in the rest. The chain has TRBV30 and TRBJ1-6; no reliable D call. The CDR3 is 12 residues long. The germline V and J ends were trimmed by 7 bases and 10 bases, with 14 bases remaining between them. Germline V gene sequence: CDR1 GTSNPN, CDR2 SVGIG (reference sequence). CDR3 DNA, as far as it was read: TGTGCCTACGAACAAGGTTTCTCACCC. Translating gives CAYEQGFSP. Given in full, the CDR3 is CAYEQGFSPLHF.

Turning to this clone: The read halts 3 residues ahead of the CDR3 end, with the missing end drawn from the germline J gene. This chain connects TRBV10-3 to TRBJ2-7, with D perhaps assigned TRBD1 or TRBD2 (5 bases each). Trimming left V 4 bases short and J 5 bases short, with 18 bases between. Germline loops: CDR1 ENHRY, CDR2 SYGVKD. The CDR3 loop spans 15 amino acids. CDR3 sequence reads: CAISGAQGVGDEQYF. The CDR3 bases that were read are TGTGCCATCAGTGGGGCGCAGGGAGTCGGCGACGAG.

On this clone itself: The observed sequence ends 3 residues before the CDR3 terminus, with the missing tail filled in from the germline J gene. This chain joins TRBV6-2 or TRBV6-3 and TRBJ2-1; TRBD1 is a possible D gene (6 bases). V lost 7 bases and J lost 6, with 16 bases in between. Germline CDR1 reads MNHEY; CDR2 reads SVGEGT. There are 14 residues in the CDR3. CDR3 region: CASKNFVRGNEQFF. CDR3 DNA, as far as it was read: TGTGCCAGCAAGAACTTCGTCAGGGGCAATGAG.

As concerns this clone: Coverage ceases 3 residues before the CDR3 finishes, and the germline J gene fills in the end. V usage is TRBV20-1 and J usage is TRBJ2-3, with TRBD2 identical over 7 bases. This CDR3 contains 17 residues. V trimming: 0 bases; J trimming: 1 base; junction bases outside the gene matches: 10. Germline V gene lookup returns CDR1 DFQATT and CDR2 SNEGSKA (reference sequence). The CDR3 sequence is CSARDPSLAVGTDTQYF. The DNA read from the CDR3 is TGCAGTGCTAGAGATCCCTCTCTAGCGGTGGGCACAGATACG.

In regard to this clone: The read comes to an end 3 residues before the CDR3 does, leaving the germline J gene to fill in the end. J is TRBJ2-7 and V is TRBV7-9; 10 bases are shared with TRBD1. The CDR3 loop spans 15 amino acids. Germline values: CDR1 SEHNR, CDR2 FQNEAQ (reference sequence). V lost 5 bases to trimming and J lost 2 bases; unmatched junction nucleotides: 6. CDR3 bases read: TGTGCCAGCAGCCCCAGGACAGGGGGTCCCTACGAG. Protein: CASSPRTGGPYE. The entire CDR3 is CASSPRTGGPYEQYF.

In the case of this clone: The read is 3 residues too short to cover the CDR3 end, so that end is filled in from the germline J gene. The V gene is TRBV5-8, the J gene TRBJ2-7; 11 nucleotides match TRBD1. Germline V CDR1 and CDR2: SGHTS, YDEGEE. The CDR3 runs 15 residues. Germline trimming cut 4 bases from V and 2 bases from J; bases unmatched to any gene: 5. The CDR3 is CASSRKGQGAYEQYF. The CDR3 bases that were read are TGTGCCAGCAGCCGCAAGGGACAGGGGGCCTACGAG.

As to this clone: The observed sequence ends 3 residues before the CDR3 terminus, with the missing tail filled in from the germline J gene. V and J are TRBV28 and TRBJ2-7, with 12 nucleotides matching TRBD2. V was clipped by 7 bases and J by 3 bases; unmatched bases: 7. Germline V gene lookup returns CDR1 MDHEN and CDR2 SYDVKM. This CDR3 has 15 residues. The CDR3 sequence is CASTRTSGTNYEQYF. The DNA read from the CDR3 is TGTGCCAGCACCCGGACTAGCGGGACCAACTACGAG.

Comments on this clone: The CDR3 is cut off 3 residues early in the read; its end comes from the germline J gene. This chain uses TRBV20-1 with TRBJ2-1; D perhaps matches TRBD2 (5 bases). Per the germline V gene, CDR1 is DFQATT and CDR2 is SNEGSKA (reference sequence). Trimming pared 3 bases from V and 0 bases from J, leaving 15 bases between. The length of the CDR3 is 16 residues. The CDR3 DNA, read in part, is TGCAGTGCTAGCGCCGTCACTAGATTCTCCTACAATGAG. Translating gives CSASAVTRFSYNE. The whole CDR3 region reads CSASAVTRFSYNEQFF.

Remarks on this clone: The read ends 3 residues shy of where the CDR3 ends; the end is completed using the germline J gene. This sequence joins TRBV19 and TRBJ1-5; TRBD1 agrees at 8 bases. The CDR3 consists of 15 residues. The junction had 8 bases not matched to a gene; V was cut back by 8 bases and J by 2 bases. CDR1 is LNHDA and CDR2 is SQIVND in the germline V gene (reference sequence). Partial CDR3 DNA: TGTGCCAGTTCCCAGACAGGGGCAGGCAATCAGCCC. Translation: CASSQTGAGNQP. The complete CDR3 sequence is CASSQTGAGNQPQHF.